These T cell receptor beta chains were read from a single sample in a study of T cell responses to AZD1222 COVID-19 vaccine. Measured with immunoSEQ multiplex PCR; TCRdb has only the in-frame clones, and not every one. Of roughly 150,000 clones listed, roughly 90% are singletons. The specimen was peripheral blood, collected on day 0 of AZD1222 vaccination. The receptor set was obtained from an adult in good health. Both conserved end residues are part of each CDR3. Fields, in order: clone size, J gene, D gene, V gene, CDR3 DNA, CDR3 protein. A D gene is named only where the DNA matches it firmly. Not every row has a clone size; where given, it reads once, few, many or a size class.

abundance: .; j_gene: TRBJ2-1; d_gene: TRBD2; v_gene: TRBV6-5; CDR3nt: TGTGCCAGCAGTTATGGAGTAGCGGGGTACAATGAGCAGTTCTTC; CDR3aa: CASSYGVAGYNEQFF
abundance: few; j_gene: TRBJ2-4; d_gene: .; v_gene: TRBV7-8; CDR3nt: TGTGCCAGCAGCCCTTCCCCCAGGGTAGACAAAAACATTCAGTACTTC; CDR3aa: CASSPSPRVDKNIQYF
abundance: .; j_gene: TRBJ1-3; d_gene: .; v_gene: TRBV11-2; CDR3nt: TGTGCCAGCAGCGTATCTTCCTTACAGTTTTTCGGAAACACCATATATTTT; CDR3aa: CASSVSSLQFFGNTIYF
abundance: .; j_gene: TRBJ1-2; d_gene: TRBD1; v_gene: TRBV10-2; CDR3nt: TGCGCCAGCAGACCGGGACAGGGCTATGGCTACACCTTC; CDR3aa: CASRPGQGYGYTF
abundance: .; j_gene: TRBJ2-7; d_gene: TRBD1; v_gene: TRBV2; CDR3nt: TGTGCCAGCAGGTACAGGGGCGAGCAGTACTTC; CDR3aa: CASRYRGEQYF
abundance: .; j_gene: TRBJ1-6; d_gene: TRBD1; v_gene: TRBV28; CDR3nt: TGTGCCAGCAGTTTCCCCGGGCAGGGGGAGCCCTATAATTCACCCCTCCACTTT; CDR3aa: CASSFPGQGEPYNSPLHF
abundance: .; j_gene: TRBJ1-5; d_gene: .; v_gene: TRBV30; CDR3nt: TGTGCCTGGGGTTACGATAGCAATCAGCCCCAGCATTTT; CDR3aa: CAWGYDSNQPQHF
abundance: .; j_gene: TRBJ2-1; d_gene: TRBD2; v_gene: TRBV27; CDR3nt: TGTGCCAGCAGTGTACTAGCGGGAGGGCCTTTTTCCCCCTACAATGAGCAGTTCTTC; CDR3aa: CASSVLAGGPFSPYNEQFF
abundance: .; j_gene: TRBJ1-5; d_gene: TRBD1; v_gene: TRBV30; CDR3nt: TGTGCCTGCTTGACAGGGCTCAGCAATCAGCCCCAGCATTTT; CDR3aa: CACLTGLSNQPQHF
abundance: .; j_gene: TRBJ1-5; d_gene: .; v_gene: TRBV20-1; CDR3nt: TGCAGTGCTAGTCCAGGTAATCAGCCCCAGCATTTT; CDR3aa: CSASPGNQPQHF
abundance: .; j_gene: TRBJ1-5; d_gene: .; v_gene: TRBV27; CDR3nt: TGTGCCAGCAGGTCGTATGGGGGAAGTAGCAATCAGCCCCAGCATTTT; CDR3aa: CASRSYGGSSNQPQHF
abundance: .; j_gene: TRBJ2-5; d_gene: TRBD1; v_gene: TRBV24-1; CDR3nt: TGTGCCACCAGTGATACCCGGGACAGGGCTGGAGAGACCCAGTACTTC; CDR3aa: CATSDTRDRAGETQYF
abundance: .; j_gene: TRBJ2-2; d_gene: TRBD1; v_gene: TRBV11-2; CDR3nt: TGTGCCAGCAGCTTAGTCGGGACAGGGGTCGGGGAGCTGTTTTTT; CDR3aa: CASSLVGTGVGELFF
abundance: .; j_gene: TRBJ2-7; d_gene: .; v_gene: TRBV6-5; CDR3nt: TGTGGTACAGTTCCCTACGATCGGGAGCAGTACTTC; CDR3aa: CGTVPYDREQYF
abundance: .; j_gene: TRBJ2-1; d_gene: .; v_gene: TRBV19; CDR3nt: TGTGCCAGTAGTATGGGACTTGAGTCCTACAATGAGCAGTTCTTC; CDR3aa: CASSMGLESYNEQFF
abundance: .; j_gene: TRBJ1-4; d_gene: .; v_gene: TRBV12-3/TRBV12-4; CDR3nt: TGTGCCAGCAGTTTCGGCGGGCCCGAAAAACTGTTTTTT; CDR3aa: CASSFGGPEKLFF
abundance: .; j_gene: TRBJ2-7; d_gene: TRBD1; v_gene: TRBV6-5; CDR3nt: TGTGCCAGCAGAAGACAGGGTGTAGACGAGCAGTACTTC; CDR3aa: CASRRQGVDEQYF
abundance: once; j_gene: TRBJ1-2; d_gene: .; v_gene: TRBV5-5; CDR3nt: TGTGCCAGCAGCCATCCTAACTATGGCTACACCTTC; CDR3aa: CASSHPNYGYTF
abundance: .; j_gene: TRBJ2-2; d_gene: TRBD2; v_gene: TRBV7-9; CDR3nt: TGTGCCAGCAGCTTTGGACTAGCGGGAGGCCTGGCGAAGACCGGGGAGCTGTTTTTT; CDR3aa: CASSFGLAGGLAKTGELFF
abundance: .; j_gene: TRBJ1-1; d_gene: TRBD1; v_gene: TRBV6-5; CDR3nt: TGTGCCAGCAGTAAGCGGACAGGGGTACGGACTGAAGCTTTCTTT; CDR3aa: CASSKRTGVRTEAFF
abundance: few; j_gene: TRBJ2-7; d_gene: .; v_gene: TRBV20-1; CDR3nt: TGCAGTGGTGGCGGCCCCTACGAGCAGTACTTC; CDR3aa: CSGGGPYEQYF
abundance: .; j_gene: TRBJ2-5; d_gene: .; v_gene: TRBV6-5; CDR3nt: TGTGCCAGCCTTCCCCAGGGAAGCTGGACCCAGTACTTC; CDR3aa: CASLPQGSWTQYF
abundance: .; j_gene: TRBJ1-1; d_gene: .; v_gene: TRBV19; CDR3nt: TGTGCCAGTAGTTCGGGTCTGGGGGCAACTGAAGCTTTCTTT; CDR3aa: CASSSGLGATEAFF
abundance: once; j_gene: TRBJ1-2; d_gene: .; v_gene: TRBV12-3/TRBV12-4; CDR3nt: TGTGCCAGCAGTTTCGGCCAGTCCTATGGCTACACCTTC; CDR3aa: CASSFGQSYGYTF
abundance: .; j_gene: TRBJ2-2; d_gene: .; v_gene: TRBV11-3; CDR3nt: TGTGCCAGCAGCTCCCAGGACACCGGGGAGCTGTTTTTT; CDR3aa: CASSSQDTGELFF
abundance: .; j_gene: TRBJ2-5; d_gene: .; v_gene: TRBV30; CDR3nt: TGTGCCTGGAGTGTCGGGACGTCGGATGAGACCCAGTACTTC; CDR3aa: CAWSVGTSDETQYF
abundance: .; j_gene: TRBJ2-5; d_gene: TRBD2; v_gene: TRBV3-1/TRBV3-2; CDR3nt: TGTGCCAGCAGCCAAATAGCGGGGGGCTTAGAGACCCAGTACTTC; CDR3aa: CASSQIAGGLETQYF
abundance: .; j_gene: TRBJ2-7; d_gene: TRBD2; v_gene: TRBV28; CDR3nt: TGTGCCAGCAGTTCGGGACTAGCGGGAGGATCCCCAAATTCCTACGAGCAGTACTTC; CDR3aa: CASSSGLAGGSPNSYEQYF
abundance: .; j_gene: TRBJ1-5; d_gene: TRBD1; v_gene: TRBV19; CDR3nt: TGTGCCAGTAGCAGGGGGCTAGGCAATCAGCCCCAGCATTTT; CDR3aa: CASSRGLGNQPQHF
abundance: .; j_gene: TRBJ2-5; d_gene: .; v_gene: TRBV28; CDR3nt: TGTGCCAGCAGTTTATTGGTGGGAGTGGGGGAAGAGACCCAGTACTTC; CDR3aa: CASSLLVGVGEETQYF
abundance: .; j_gene: TRBJ2-1; d_gene: .; v_gene: TRBV20-1; CDR3nt: TGCAGTCTTACAGGGTACAATGAGCAGTTCTTC; CDR3aa: CSLTGYNEQFF
abundance: few; j_gene: TRBJ2-7; d_gene: .; v_gene: TRBV5-1; CDR3nt: TGCGCCAGCAGCTTGGAAGGGACCTACGAGCAGTACTTC; CDR3aa: CASSLEGTYEQYF
abundance: few; j_gene: TRBJ2-7; d_gene: .; v_gene: TRBV6-2/TRBV6-3; CDR3nt: TGTGCCAGCAGTTACAATTCGGTCGAGCAGTACTTC; CDR3aa: CASSYNSVEQYF
abundance: .; j_gene: TRBJ1-5; d_gene: .; v_gene: TRBV6-6; CDR3nt: TGTGCCAGCAGTAGCCGGGAAGCCACTCAGCCCCAGCATTTT; CDR3aa: CASSSREATQPQHF
abundance: .; j_gene: TRBJ1-5; d_gene: .; v_gene: TRBV30; CDR3nt: TGTGCCTGGAGTGTTGGGGTAGGGAATCAGCCCCAGCATTTT; CDR3aa: CAWSVGVGNQPQHF
abundance: .; j_gene: TRBJ2-2; d_gene: .; v_gene: TRBV2; CDR3nt: TGTGCCAGCACACTCACTCAATGGGGGGCAGGGATCGGAACCGGGGAGCTGTTTTTT; CDR3aa: CASTLTQWGAGIGTGELFF
abundance: .; j_gene: TRBJ2-5; d_gene: TRBD1; v_gene: TRBV3-1/TRBV3-2; CDR3nt: TGTGCCAGCAGCCCGGGACAGGGACCCACCGGGACCCAGTACTTC; CDR3aa: CASSPGQGPTGTQYF
abundance: .; j_gene: TRBJ1-2; d_gene: TRBD1; v_gene: TRBV28; CDR3nt: TGTGCCAGCACCCGACAGGGAGTGGGTGGCTACACCTTC; CDR3aa: CASTRQGVGGYTF
abundance: few; j_gene: TRBJ2-1; d_gene: .; v_gene: TRBV3-1/TRBV3-2; CDR3nt: TGTGCCAGCAGCCAAGATCATGGGTCGAGGGGTAACAATGAGCAGTTCTTC; CDR3aa: CASSQDHGSRGNNEQFF
abundance: .; j_gene: TRBJ2-1; d_gene: TRBD2; v_gene: TRBV11-3; CDR3nt: TGTGCCAGCAGTTCTCGCGGGAGCTCCTACAATGAGCAGTTCTTC; CDR3aa: CASSSRGSSYNEQFF
abundance: .; j_gene: TRBJ2-7; d_gene: TRBD2; v_gene: TRBV9; CDR3nt: TGTGCCAGCAGCGTCTCCGGGGGGGCCTCCTACGAGCAGTACTTC; CDR3aa: CASSVSGGASYEQYF
abundance: .; j_gene: TRBJ1-4; d_gene: .; v_gene: TRBV7-2; CDR3nt: TGTGCCAGCAGCTTAGGGGGGCTAAATGAAAAACTGTTTTTT; CDR3aa: CASSLGGLNEKLFF
abundance: .; j_gene: TRBJ1-6; d_gene: .; v_gene: TRBV6-2/TRBV6-3; CDR3nt: TGTGCCAGCAGTTTCAGCTCGGGTAATTCACCCCTCCACTTT; CDR3aa: CASSFSSGNSPLHF
abundance: .; j_gene: TRBJ2-3; d_gene: .; v_gene: TRBV9; CDR3nt: TGTGCCAGCGGTTCGGGGCCCAGCACAGATACGCAGTATTTT; CDR3aa: CASGSGPSTDTQYF
abundance: .; j_gene: TRBJ1-5; d_gene: .; v_gene: TRBV7-8; CDR3nt: TGTGCCAGCAGCCAAAGGGCCGGGGATAGCAATCAGCCCCAGCATTTT; CDR3aa: CASSQRAGDSNQPQHF
abundance: .; j_gene: TRBJ2-2; d_gene: .; v_gene: TRBV5-1; CDR3nt: TGCGCCAGCAGCTCAGGGGAGAACACCGGGGAGCTGTTTTTT; CDR3aa: CASSSGENTGELFF
abundance: .; j_gene: TRBJ1-1; d_gene: .; v_gene: TRBV11-3; CDR3nt: TGTGCCAGCAGCTTAGCTGGGGGAATGAACACTGAAGCTTTCTTT; CDR3aa: CASSLAGGMNTEAFF